This TCR beta chain emerged from a study of cytotoxic CD8 clonotypes in ibrutinib-treated CLL. Study-wide background: After a median around eleven months on treatment (6 to 36), response samples were drawn.

The table came from immunoSEQ multiplex PCR; TCRdb's copy has only in-frame clones and leaves some out. The repertoire consists of about 84,000 clones, with roughly 84% occurring once and the leading ten covering 5% to 6%. CDR1 is MNHEY, CDR2 SVGAGI, per germline. CDR3 length: 16 residues. The junction had 12 bases not matched to a gene; V was cut back by 4 bases and J by 5 bases. The clonotype was recovered from a human donor with chronic lymphocytic leukemia. This sequence joins TRBV6-5 and TRBJ1-1; 8 positions agree with TRBD1. This specimen consisted of PBMCs, obtained before ibrutinib treatment. CDR3 DNA sequence: TGTGCCAGCAGTTCCCTCCAGACAGGGGTGAGGACTGAAGCTTTCTTT. The encoded protein is CASSSLQTGVRTEAFF.